These T cell receptor beta chains were read from a single sample in a study of blood T cell repertoires in COVID-19. Sequencing was performed with immunoSEQ multiplex PCR; in TCRdb, only in-frame clones are kept and a portion is missing. The sample lists about 160,000 clones, over 70% occurring once. The sequenced material came from peripheral blood. These receptors were taken from a man aged 65-85 years with acute or convalescent COVID-19. The CDR3 runs from the conserved cysteine through the conserved F or W. The order of the fields is J gene, D gene, V gene, clone size, CDR3 DNA, CDR3 protein. A D gene is named only where the DNA matches it firmly. Expanded clones get a size class; other rows say once, few or many, or leave the size out.

J: TRBJ2-5
D: TRBD2
V: TRBV5-1
size: once
DNA: TGCGCCAGCAGCTTGGTGTCTACTAGCGGGGGGGCCTCTGAGACCCAGTACTTC
CDR3: CASSLVSTSGGASETQYF

J: TRBJ1-6
D: -
V: TRBV24-1
size: -
DNA: TGTGCCACCAGTGTCCCGGAGCGTAATTCACCCCTCCACTTT
CDR3: CATSVPERNSPLHF

J: TRBJ1-1
D: -
V: TRBV30
size: -
DNA: TGTGCCTGGAGTGTCACACAGAACACTGAAGCTTTCTTT
CDR3: CAWSVTQNTEAFF

J: TRBJ2-2
D: -
V: TRBV27
size: -
DNA: TGTGCCAGCAGCGCGGGGCAGGGAGTAACCGGGGAGCTGTTTTTT
CDR3: CASSAGQGVTGELFF

J: TRBJ2-2
D: -
V: TRBV6-5
size: -
DNA: TGTGCCAGCACGGTGTCGTTCAACACCGGGGAGCTGTTTTTT
CDR3: CASTVSFNTGELFF

J: TRBJ1-4
D: -
V: TRBV5-5
size: -
DNA: TGTGCCAGCAGCGGCGGGTGGGCGGATGAAAAACTGTTTTTT
CDR3: CASSGGWADEKLFF

J: TRBJ1-1
D: -
V: TRBV6-1
size: -
DNA: TGTGCCAGCAGGGAACCTTGGACAGCAAATTACCCTGAAGCTTTCTTT
CDR3: CASREPWTANYPEAFF

J: TRBJ1-3
D: -
V: TRBV4-1
size: -
DNA: TGCGCCAGCAGCCAAGATCCGGGGTCTACTGGAAACACCATATATTTT
CDR3: CASSQDPGSTGNTIYF

J: TRBJ2-3
D: TRBD2
V: TRBV5-1
size: few
DNA: TGCGCCAGCAGCTTGGGGACTAGCGGTTCTTTAGATACGCAGTATTTT
CDR3: CASSLGTSGSLDTQYF

J: TRBJ2-7
D: -
V: TRBV10-3
size: -
DNA: TGTGCCATCAGGGGGGACTTCGGGGAATACGAGCAGTACTTC
CDR3: CAIRGDFGEYEQYF

J: TRBJ1-5
D: -
V: TRBV7-8
size: -
DNA: TGTGCCAGCAGCGCAACAGGCTTAGCCACTAGCAATCAGCCCCAGCATTTT
CDR3: CASSATGLATSNQPQHF

J: TRBJ2-1
D: -
V: TRBV2
size: -
DNA: TGTGCCAGCAGCCAAGGCCCGCCCGAGGATGAGCAGTTCTTC
CDR3: CASSQGPPEDEQFF

J: TRBJ2-7
D: TRBD1
V: TRBV7-9
size: -
DNA: TGTGCCAGCAGCTCCCCACAGGGGGCGAAGATCTACGAGCAGTACTTC
CDR3: CASSSPQGAKIYEQYF

J: TRBJ1-2
D: -
V: TRBV20-1
size: -
DNA: TGCAGTGCTAGAGATGGTCGGGGCTACACCTTC
CDR3: CSARDGRGYTF

J: TRBJ1-2
D: TRBD1
V: TRBV10-3
size: -
DNA: TGTGCCATCAGCCCCGGGACAGGGGCTAACTATGGCTACACCTTC
CDR3: CAISPGTGANYGYTF